These T cell receptor beta chains were read from a single sample in a study of post-analysis software for immune sequencing data. TCRdb processed the PCR reads anew with MiXCR; each CDR3 protein has one entry. The data contain a few hundred thousand distinct CDR3 sequences, approximately 39% of them seen just once; the ten biggest clones take up 7.5% to 8.5%. Material: blood. The receptors here all came from a girl aged 2-10 years with multiple sclerosis. The CDR3 runs from the conserved cysteine through the conserved F or W. A D gene is named only where the DNA matches it firmly. Only some rows state a clone size, as once, few, many or a class for expanded clones.

>TRBV7-9|.|TRBJ2-7|TRBD2
TGTGCCAGCAGCCCCTCGGGACTAGCGGGAGGTCACGAGCAGTACTTC
CASSPSGLAGGHEQYF
>TRBV7-2|.|TRBJ2-7|TRBD2
TGTGCCAGCAGCCGCCCGGGACTAGAGAAGTACCCCTCCTACGAGCAGTACTTC
CASSRPGLEKYPSYEQYF
>TRBV5-1|.|TRBJ2-2|.
TGCGCCAGCACCACTAGTTGGGCCGGGGAGCTGTTTTTT
CASTTSWAGELFF
>TRBV20-1|.|TRBJ2-3|TRBD1
TGCAGTGCCGCTGGACAGGCCGACCAATCCACAGATACGCAGTATTTT
CSAAGQADQSTDTQYF
>TRBV28|.|TRBJ2-3|.
TGTGCCAGCAGTTTATACTCCGTGGCCACAGATACGCAGTATTTT
CASSLYSVATDTQYF
>TRBV20-1|.|TRBJ2-1|TRBD2
TGCAGTGCTAGACGCGGGGGGAGCTACGAGCAGTTCTTC
CSARRGGSYEQFF
>TRBV7-2|few|TRBJ2-3|TRBD2
TGTGCCAGCAGCTTTTTTAGCGGGAGGGCCCGGAGAGATACGCAGTATTTT
CASSFFSGRARRDTQYF
>TRBV6-1|.|TRBJ1-5|TRBD1
TGTGCCAGCAATCTGGCACGTGGGCAGGGGGCCGGCAATCAGCCCCAGCATTTT
CASNLARGQGAGNQPQHF
>TRBV3-1|few|TRBJ1-2|.
TGTGCCAGCAGCCAAGGATTTAACTATGGCTACACCTTC
CASSQGFNYGYTF
>TRBV6-6|.|TRBJ2-5|TRBD2
TGTGCCAGCAGTTACTCCCGACTAGCGGGGGGAGAGACCCAGTACTTC
CASSYSRLAGGETQYF
>TRBV29-1|few|TRBJ2-3|.
TGCAGCGTCCAATTTCCTGCGGGACCAACCTTGGATACGCAGTATTTT
CSVQFPAGPTLDTQYF
>TRBV20-1|few|TRBJ2-3|TRBD2
TGCAGTGCTACGTCACGAAGCGGGGGGAGGACAGATACGCAGTATTTT
CSATSRSGGRTDTQYF
>TRBV6-6|few|TRBJ1-2|.
TGTGCCAGCAGTTACTCGGGACAAAATAACTATGGCTACACCTTC
CASSYSGQNNYGYTF
>TRBV7-2|few|TRBJ2-6|.
TGTGCCAGCAGCTACAGCTACTCTGGGGCCAACGTCCTGACTTTC
CASSYSYSGANVLTF
>TRBV2|few|TRBJ1-2|.
TGTGCCAGCAGTGGGGACGGGGACTATGGCTACACCTTC
CASSGDGDYGYTF
>TRBV29-1|few|TRBJ2-7|TRBD2
TGCAGCGTTGAAGATCTTTCTGGCCCCGGGGGGACCTCCGAGCAGTACTTC
CSVEDLSGPGGTSEQYF
>TRBV12-3/TRBV12-4|.|TRBJ2-5|TRBD2
TGTGCCAGCAGTGGGACCCGGACTAGCGGAGTAGAGGCCCAGTACTTC
CASSGTRTSGVEAQYF
>TRBV19|many|TRBJ1-2|.
TGTGCCAGTAGCAATAGGCGCCGGGAGAAAGGATTAATGGATGGCTACACCTTC
CASSNRRREKGLMDGYTF
>TRBV9|.|TRBJ2-3|.
TGTGCCAGCAGCGCATCCCCCGGGGCCACAGATACACAGTATTTT
CASSASPGATDTQYF
>TRBV20-1|few|TRBJ2-3|TRBD2
TGCAGTGCTAGATACGGGAGGGAGGGCTATTCAGATACGCAGTATTTT
CSARYGREGYSDTQYF
>TRBV7-2|.|TRBJ2-3|.
TGTGCCAGCAGCTTAAAGGTTCTAAGCGGCACAGATACGCAGTATTTT
CASSLKVLSGTDTQYF
>TRBV18|few|TRBJ2-5|TRBD1
TGTGCCAGCTCACAGTCATGGGACAGACAAGAGACCCAGTACTTC
CASSQSWDRQETQYF
>TRBV20-1|.|TRBJ2-7|.
TGCAGTGCTAGGGGGGTACAGGGTATTAGCTACGAGCAGTACTTC
CSARGVQGISYEQYF
>TRBV7-2|few|TRBJ2-3|.
TGTGCCAGCAGCTTAGGGTGGGATACGCAGTATTTT
CASSLGWDTQYF
>TRBV24-1|few|TRBJ2-5|TRBD2
TGTGCCACCAGTGACCCGTCCCTAGCGGAGGAGGCCCAAGAGACCCAGTACTTC
CATSDPSLAEEAQETQYF
>TRBV29-1|.|TRBJ2-1|TRBD2
TGCAGCGTCGATCCCTCTGGACTAGCACATGAGCAGTTCTTC
CSVDPSGLAHEQFF
>TRBV28|.|TRBJ1-4|.
TGTGCCAGCAGTTTAAGGTGGCAGGGGTCGAATGAAAAACTGTTTTTT
CASSLRWQGSNEKLFF
>TRBV20-1|.|TRBJ1-5|.
TGCAGTGCTACCTCAGGGAAGCATCAGCCCCAGCATTTT
CSATSGKHQPQHF
>TRBV11-2|few|TRBJ1-6|.
TGTGCCAGCAGCTTAGTCAATTCACCCCTCCACTTT
CASSLVNSPLHF
>TRBV4-3|.|TRBJ2-7|.
TGCGCCAGCAGCCATTGGCCGGGAGCCCACTACGAGCAGTACTTC
CASSHWPGAHYEQYF
>TRBV6-5|few|TRBJ2-5|.
TGTGCCAGCCTCCGGGGGTTAAAAGAGACCCAGTACTTC
CASLRGLKETQYF
>TRBV7-3|.|TRBJ2-1|TRBD2
TGTGCCAGCAGCTTATCCCTTACTAGCGGCAACAATGAGCAGTTCTTC
CASSLSLTSGNNEQFF
>TRBV6-1|few|TRBJ1-4|.
TGTGCCAGCAGTGAAGTTAGGTTTCGGGAAAAACTGTTTTTT
CASSEVRFREKLFF
>TRBV6-2/TRBV6-3|.|TRBJ2-7|TRBD1
TGTGCCAGCAGTCCGACAGGGTCGCGCGAGCAGTACTTC
CASSPTGSREQYF
>TRBV4-2|few|TRBJ2-7|TRBD1
TGTGCCAGCAGCCAAGAAGGGGGCGGGCTCTACGAGCAGTACTTC
CASSQEGGGLYEQYF
>TRBV4-2|.|TRBJ2-1|TRBD1
TGTGCCAGCAGCCAAGCCCGGACAGGGAACAATGAGCAGTTCTTC
CASSQARTGNNEQFF
>TRBV9|.|TRBJ2-1|TRBD2
TGTGCCAGCAGCGTTCGGACTAGCGGGGTCTACAATGAGCAGTTCTTC
CASSVRTSGVYNEQFF
>TRBV18|.|TRBJ2-7|.
TGTGCCAGCTCACCACAGGGCGACGAGCAGTACTTC
CASSPQGDEQYF
>TRBV28|.|TRBJ1-4|.
TGTGCCAGCAGTTTTCTTATGGGCAGCGCAACTAATGAAAAACTGTTTTTT
CASSFLMGSATNEKLFF
>TRBV2|.|TRBJ2-5|.
TGTGCCAGCAGGGGATTAATACCGCAAGAGACCCAGTACTTC
CASRGLIPQETQYF
>TRBV29-1|.|TRBJ2-5|TRBD1
TGCAGCGTTGAAGCCTTGGGACAGCAAGAGACCCAGTACTTC
CSVEALGQQETQYF
>TRBV5-1|.|TRBJ2-3|.
TGCGCCAGCAGCTTGGACTCTCGCGCTGGCACAGATACGCAGTATTTT
CASSLDSRAGTDTQYF
>TRBV12-3/TRBV12-4|few|TRBJ1-1|.
TGTGCCAGCAGTTCTACAGGGTTGTTGGCTTTCTTT
CASSSTGLLAFF
>TRBV6-6|few|TRBJ1-1|.
TGTGCCAGCACATACTGGGGAGGGAGGTTCCTCGGAGCTTTCTTT
CASTYWGGRFLGAFF
>TRBV21-1|.|TRBJ2-1|.
TGTCCTTGGGGGGAACGGCAGTTCTTC
CPWGERQFF
>TRBV2|.|TRBJ2-2|TRBD1
TGTGCCAGCAGTTGGGGACAGGGGTTCGGGGAGCTGTTTTTT
CASSWGQGFGELFF
>TRBV6-1|.|TRBJ1-2|.
TGTGCCAGCAGTGTCCCGGACGGCTACACCTTC
CASSVPDGYTF
>TRBV7-2|few|TRBJ2-6|.
TGTGCCAGCAGCTTATTTTCGAGCTCTGGGGCCAACGTCCTGACTTTC
CASSLFSSSGANVLTF
>TRBV10-3|.|TRBJ1-4|TRBD1
TGTGCCACCCAGGATTCCAGGGGGCGTATTGCAACTAATGAAAAACTGTTTTTT
CATQDSRGRIATNEKLFF
>TRBV20-1|few|TRBJ1-2|.
TGCAGTGCTAGAGTCGTGGGCACCTATGGCTACACCTTC
CSARVVGTYGYTF
>TRBV29-1|.|TRBJ2-5|.
TGCAGCGTTGAAGATCTCAGCGCGCAAGAGACCCAGTACTTC
CSVEDLSAQETQYF